The TCR beta chain under discussion was sequenced for a study of T cell responses to AZD1222 COVID-19 vaccine (dated by TCRdb to about 2021). General notes on the study: AZD1222 recipients given second doses at about 4 weeks or at about 12 weeks were pooled, since spike-specific TCR depth and breadth were not found to differ between the two schedules. A total of approximately 240 trial participants underwent TCR sequencing, of whom about 210 had received two doses of AZD1222 and some 25 had received two doses of the MenACWY control vaccine. Trial participants were enrolled into age subgroups of 18-55, 56-69 and 70-plus years, which contained approximately 150, 28 and 58 TCR-sequenced participants, respectively. The full study reports these points: Reportedly, almost half of the unique spike-specific TCRs recognized epitopes lying outside the regions that are mutated in the B.1.351 and B.1.1.7 variants. A significant rise in spike-specific TCR breadth and depth was observed after two AZD1222 doses relative to day 0 and relative to MenACWY recipients. Most participants were white British and females outnumbered males, and the authors suggested that clonal diversity may have been underestimated. Conclusions about previously exposed vaccinees are limited, since just five or six AZD1222 recipients were seropositive for SARS-CoV-2 at baseline. No day 14 peak-response samples were available, so repertoires were characterized only after the peak T cell response. Vaccine-associated CD4 TCRs spanned the whole spike protein, with dominant responses in regions 160-218 and 743-854. In the small 56-69-year group, the increase in depth fell short of significance, most likely because of low power.

This sample's time point label indicates: baseline before first vaccination. Samples from vaccinated people were obtained from the UK trials COV001 and COV002, which included a single-blind randomized controlled phase 2/3 trial of AZD1222 (ChAdOx1 nCoV-19) in healthy adults. For TCRbeta chain sequencing, PBMC samples from trial participants were taken at day 0 and at day 28 after the second dose. Regarding this clone: This clone's antigen is unknown. No base qualities exist here, and no much larger clone lies one base off it.

The trim is 2 bases for V and 6 bases for J, with a gap of 17 bases between the germline ends. Counted from cysteine to phenylalanine, this CDR3 has 15 amino acids. Only the CDR3 DNA stays, 45 bases, in frame from base 1. CDR1 LNHDA and CDR2 SQIVND are derived from the germline V gene (reference sequence). The CDR3 regions of human TCRbeta chains were analyzed by immunosequencing. The original methods were these. Repertoire TCRs were checked for matches against a reference library of SARS-CoV-2-specific TCRs that had been generated using the MIRA antigen-specificity platform. Breadth was defined as the fraction of unique TCRs that were SARS-CoV-2-associated. Depth was defined as the fraction of total T cells that were SARS-CoV-2-associated. Using the MIRA data, each spike-specific TCR was assigned both to the spike region to which the TCR was reactive and to a CD4 or CD8 class. Log10-transformed breadth and depth values were compared by one-way ANOVA with Sidak's multiple comparisons tests. Entries here come from immuneACCESS through TCRdb and include only in-frame sequences with V and J called. Some clones fail to appear in such tables; in the studies checked, an unresolved V gene covers under half of the shortfall, and the cause of the remainder is unknown. The V and J calls and clone size are taken from that table; D and trimming were inferred from the DNA. For this sample there are tens of thousands of clones; approximately 91% appear just once. The ten biggest clones cover 22% of the sample.

This receptor was taken from an adult in good health. The chain uses TRBV19 and TRBJ2-7, and the D gene may be TRBD1, 6 bases matching. Sequences were derived from peripheral blood, sampled on day 0 of AZD1222 vaccination. The CDR3 amino acid sequence is: CASSITGSRGSEQYF. The DNA sequence follows: TGTGCCAGTAGTATAACTGGCAGCAGGGGTAGCGAGCAGTACTTC.